The 26 T cell receptor beta chains below were found in one sample sequenced in a study of cytomegalovirus exposure and HLA in healthy donors. The PCR had 60 Vbeta and 13 Jbeta primers. Sequencing was performed with immunoSEQ multiplex PCR; in TCRdb, only in-frame clones are kept and a portion is missing. The sample lists tens of thousands of clones, just under 80% seen once, with around 4.4% in the top ten. The specimen sequenced was PBMCs. All receptors come from a male donor in good health and CMV-seropositive.

This clone came up a few times. This chain connects TRBV5-4 to TRBJ1-1; tentative D call: TRBD1 (5 bases). Between the trimmed V and J ends, which lost 2 bases and 3 bases, there was a span of 11 bases. This CDR3 contains 14 residues. Germline V gene sequence: CDR1 SGHNT, CDR2 YYREEE (reference sequence). The CDR3 sequence is CASSFPSGDTEAFF. CDR3 DNA sequence: TGTGCCAGCAGCTTTCCCTCGGGGGACACTGAAGCTTTCTTT. The complete variable domain, with remaining parts taken from reference TRBV5-4 and TRBJ1-1, reads ETGVTQSPTHLIKTRGQQVTLRCSSQSGHNTVSWYQQALGQGPQFIFQYYREEENGRGNFPPRFSGLQFPNYSSELNVNALELDDSALYLCASSFPSGDTEAFFGQGTRLTVV.

This chain joins TRBV27 and TRBJ2-3; 15 bases match TRBD2. Germline CDR1 is MNHEY and CDR2 is SMNVEV (reference sequence). CDR3 length equals 18 residues. After removal of 3 bases from V and 4 bases from J, the junction contained 8 bases not matched to a gene. The DNA of the CDR3 is TGTGCCAGCAGTTTCCGCACACGGACTAGCGGGGGGGCAGATACGCAGTATTTT. Amino acids: CASSFRTRTSGGADTQYF.

The rearrangement uses TRBV9 and TRBJ2-1, with D maybe TRBD1 (5 bases). The CDR3 is 15 residues long. V gave up 0 bases and J gave up 5 bases, with 12 bases separating them. CDR1 is SGDLS and CDR2 is YYNGEE in the germline V gene. CDR3 sequence: CASSVGPGSNNEQFF. CDR3 nucleotide sequence: TGTGCCAGCAGCGTAGGGCCAGGGTCCAACAATGAGCAGTTCTTC.

V and J are TRBV9 and TRBJ2-1; D is possibly TRBD2 (6 bases). The V gene lost 2 bases and the J gene lost 5 bases, with 14 bases spanning the gap. Per germline, CDR1 SGDLS and CDR2 YYNGEE. The CDR3 runs to 15 residues. The CDR3 protein is CASSVWGLGDNEQFF. CDR3 nucleotide sequence: TGTGCCAGCAGCGTTTGGGGACTTGGCGACAATGAGCAGTTCTTC.

The J gene is TRBJ2-2, the V gene TRBV19; D may be TRBD1 (6 bases). Germline CDR1 reads LNHDA; CDR2 reads SQIVND (reference sequence). The CDR3 has 14 amino acids. Trimming took 3 bases from V and 6 from J, leaving 11 bases between them. CDR3 protein: CASSMQGLAGELFF. DNA of the CDR3: TGTGCCAGTAGTATGCAGGGGCTTGCCGGGGAGCTGTTTTTT.

The rearrangement uses TRBV19 and TRBJ2-7; 9 nucleotides match TRBD1. This CDR3 comprises 17 residues. V shed 5 bases, J shed 3 bases, and the junction held 14 bases outside the gene matches. CDR1 is LNHDA and CDR2 is SQIVND in the germline V gene (reference sequence). The CDR3 DNA follows: TGTGCCAGTAGTTCGTCTGCCGGGACAGGGATTCTCTACGAGCAGTACTTC. This gives the protein CASSSSAGTGILYEQYF.

This clone turned up a few times. The chain employs TRBV27 and TRBJ1-5, with D perhaps TRBD1 (6 bases). V was pared by 5 bases and J by 4 bases, with 12 bases between. Germline CDR1 reads MNHEY; CDR2 reads SMNVEV (reference sequence). There are 14 residues in the CDR3. This CDR3 is CASSRQAQNQPQHF. The CDR3 DNA follows: TGTGCCAGCAGTAGACAGGCACAAAATCAGCCCCAGCATTTT.

For the CDR3, the DNA is TGTGCCATAAATCCGACAGCTAACACTGAAGCTTTCTTT. Protein sequence: CAINPTANTEAFF. The chain links TRBV10-3 to TRBJ1-1; the D gene is possibly TRBD1 (5 bases). The CDR3 sequence is 13 residues long. Germline V lookup: CDR1 ENHRY, CDR2 SYGVKD. Deletions cut 9 bases from V and 2 bases from J, with 13 bases between.

This sequence joins TRBV27 and TRBJ2-7; a possible D gene is TRBD2 (6 bases). V was pared by 3 bases and J by 2 bases, with 11 bases between. The germline CDR1 and CDR2 sequences are MNHEY and SMNVEV (reference sequence). The CDR3 extends over 14 amino acids. The CDR3 loop reads CASSLFRGAYEQYF. Written as DNA, the CDR3 is TGTGCCAGCAGTTTGTTTCGCGGGGCCTACGAGCAGTACTTC.

This clone was picked up many times. The chain has TRBV13 and TRBJ2-5; 9 nucleotides line up with TRBD2. The CDR3 spans 15 residues. V was clipped by 4 bases and J by 7 bases; unmatched bases: 10. CDR1 and CDR2 (germline): PRHDT, FYEKMQ (reference sequence). The CDR3 reads CASSSFSGRTGTQYF. CDR3 nucleotides: TGTGCCAGCAGCTCCTTCAGCGGGAGGACAGGGACCCAGTACTTC.

The V gene is TRBV4-1, the J gene TRBJ2-7, with a weak D call TRBD2 (5 bases). This CDR3 comprises 15 residues. V gave up 3 bases and J gave up 6 bases, with 18 bases separating them. Looked up from germline, CDR1 is MGHRA and CDR2 is YSYEKL. CDR3 loop: CASSQAVRAVGEQYF. The DNA of the CDR3 is TGCGCCAGCAGCCAGGCCGTTAGAGCGGTGGGCGAGCAGTACTTC.

The rearrangement uses TRBV5-4 and TRBJ2-2, with 9 bases fitting TRBD1. Germline trimming cut 4 bases from V and 1 base from J; bases unmatched to any gene: 5. The CDR3 runs 16 residues. Germline CDR1 reads SGHNT; CDR2 reads YYREEE (reference sequence). CDR3 sequence (DNA): TGTGCCAGCAGCCCACGGGACAGGGAGAACACCGGGGAGCTGTTTTTT. Translated, it gives CASSPRDRENTGELFF.

This clone was detected only a few times. The chain couples TRBV6-6 to TRBJ1-4, with no clear D. The V gene's germline CDR1 is MNHNY and CDR2 SVGAGI (reference sequence). This CDR3 has 15 residues. With 7 bases removed from V and 2 bases from J, the gap between germline ends came to 14 bases. The CDR3 bases are TGTGCCAGCACCCCCGGTGGAGGGACTAATGAAAAACTGTTTTTT. Its protein product is CASTPGGGTNEKLFF.

The chain carries TRBV6-5 and TRBJ1-2; TRBD1 aligns across 10 bases. This CDR3 region has 15 residues. Germline CDR1 reads MNHEY; CDR2 reads SVGAGI. With 5 bases clipped from V and 2 bases from J, the junction kept 5 bases outside the gene matches. The CDR3 loop is CASSGDRGANYGYTF. CDR3 DNA: TGTGCCAGCAGTGGGGACAGGGGAGCAAACTATGGCTACACCTTC.

This clone was observed a handful of times. This chain joins TRBV28 and TRBJ1-6; 8 bases match TRBD1. V was clipped by 6 bases and J by 8 bases; unmatched bases: 15. The germline CDR1 and CDR2 sequences are MDHEN and SYDVKM. CDR3 length: 17 amino acids. The CDR3 bases are TGTGCCAGCAGCTCAACCGGGACAGGCGGACTTGATTCACCCCTCCACTTT. It codes for CASSSTGTGGLDSPLHF.

The rearrangement links TRBV28 to TRBJ2-7; D is uncertain. Between the trimmed V and J ends, which lost 7 bases and 0 bases, there was a span of 22 bases. Looked up from germline, CDR1 is MDHEN and CDR2 is SYDVKM. The CDR3 contains 17 residues. The CDR3 reads CASIPISRAPTSYEQYF. The CDR3 DNA reads as TGTGCCAGCATCCCGATCTCGAGAGCTCCAACCTCCTACGAGCAGTACTTC. Full variable domain (missing parts from reference TRBV28 and TRBJ2-7): DVKVTQSSRYLVKRTGEKVFLECVQDMDHENMFWYRQDPGLGLRLIYFSYDVKMKEKGDIPEGYSVSREKKERFSLILESASTNQTSMYLCASIPISRAPTSYEQYFGPGTRLTVT.

V usage is TRBV7-3 and J usage is TRBJ2-1; 11 nucleotides match TRBD1. The CDR3 extends over 16 amino acids. CDR1 and CDR2 (germline): SGHTA, FQGTGA. Unmatched junction bases numbered 5, after V lost 0 bases and J lost 7 bases. The CDR3 DNA follows: TGTGCCAGCAGCTTAACCATAGGGACAGGGGGAAATGAGCAGTTCTTC. Translated: CASSLTIGTGGNEQFF.

V and J are TRBV9 and TRBJ2-5; TRBD2 matches 12 bases. Per the germline V gene, CDR1 is SGDLS and CDR2 is YYNGEE. CDR3 size: 16 residues. V gave up 4 bases and J gave up 5 bases; unmatched junction bases: 9. CDR3 residues: CASSTQGLAGRETQYF. The CDR3 nucleotides are TGTGCCAGCAGCACCCAAGGACTAGCGGGAAGGGAGACCCAGTACTTC.

This clone appeared a few times. J is TRBJ2-5 and V is TRBV28; D ambiguous. CDR3 size: 14 residues. V was pared by 3 bases and J by 4 bases, with 12 bases between. The germline V gene encodes CDR1 MDHEN and CDR2 SYDVKM. The CDR3 coding sequence is TGTGCCAGCAGTTTTTTGGCGCGGTCAGAGACCCAGTACTTC. Translating gives CASSFLARSETQYF.

In its sample, this clone was seen once. V is TRBV5-6 and J is TRBJ2-2; 8 positions agree with TRBD1. The ends lost 0 bases at V and 6 bases at J; junction bases unmatched: 4. The germline gives CDR1 SGHDT, CDR2 YYEEEE. This CDR3 is built from 15 residues. CDR3 sequence: CASSLGTGRSGELFF. In nucleotides, the CDR3 is TGTGCCAGCAGCTTGGGGACAGGGCGGTCCGGGGAGCTGTTTTTT.

The J gene is TRBJ2-1, the V gene TRBV11-1; D call uncertain. Per the germline V gene, CDR1 is SGHAT and CDR2 is FQDESV (reference sequence). The ends were cut back, 1 base at V and 5 bases at J, with 12 bases in the middle. This CDR3 has 15 amino acids. The CDR3 protein is CASSLVRSQNNEQFF. DNA for the CDR3: TGTGCCAGCAGCTTAGTTCGGAGTCAAAACAATGAGCAGTTCTTC.

The V call is TRBV5-4, the J call TRBJ2-5, with D unclear. In germline, CDR1 is SGHNT, CDR2 YYREEE (reference sequence). V shed 2 bases and J shed 5 bases, with 19 bases lying between them. This CDR3 has 16 amino acids. The CDR3 DNA follows: TGTGCCAGCAGCTTACCAATGTCGGGTCTTGAGGAGACCCAGTACTTC. Amino acids: CASSLPMSGLEETQYF.

The chain joins TRBV7-9 to TRBJ1-5, with 10 bases identical to TRBD1. The CDR3 extends over 19 amino acids. Germline V lookup: CDR1 SEHNR, CDR2 FQNEAQ (reference sequence). With 3 bases clipped from V and 0 bases from J, the junction kept 11 bases outside the gene matches. DNA of the CDR3: TGTGCCAGCAGCTTGTTTCCCGGGACAGGGGACTTTAGCAATCAGCCCCAGCATTTT. Protein product: CASSLFPGTGDFSNQPQHF.

This clone has only a few counts. The chain has TRBV15 and TRBJ2-7; the D gene is possibly TRBD1 (5 bases). Germline CDR1 and CDR2: LNHNV and YYDKDF (reference sequence). V was trimmed by 0 bases and J by 0 bases, leaving 18 bases between them. The CDR3 consists of 18 residues. CDR3 loop: CATSRDYRQTLRSYEQYF. The CDR3 DNA sequence: TGTGCCACCAGCAGAGATTATCGACAGACACTACGCTCCTACGAGCAGTACTTC. Full variable domain (missing parts from reference TRBV15 and TRBJ2-7): DAMVIQNPRYQVTQFGKPVTLSCSQTLNHNVMYWYQQKSSQAPKLLFHYYDKDFNNEADTPDNFQSRRPNTSFCFLDIRSPGLGDTAMYLCATSRDYRQTLRSYEQYFGPGTRLTVT.

This chain links TRBV2 with TRBJ1-4; tentative D call: TRBD1 (6 bases). The CDR3 is 14 residues long. V gave up 5 bases and J gave up 5 bases, with 12 bases separating them. The V gene's germline CDR1 is SNHLY and CDR2 FYNNEI. The CDR3 region is CASSRTELNEKLFF. The CDR3 DNA is TGTGCCAGCAGTCGGACAGAGCTAAATGAAAAACTGTTTTTT.

The chain couples TRBV7-9 to TRBJ1-2; TRBD1 is a possible D gene (6 bases). This CDR3 contains 16 residues. CDR1 is SEHNR and CDR2 is FQNEAQ in the germline V gene (reference sequence). Trimming left V 0 bases short and J 8 bases short, with 19 bases between. The CDR3 nucleotides read TGTGCCAGCAGCTTAGCGGTGGCGGGGGCGCAAGGCGGCTACACCTTC. Translation gives CASSLAVAGAQGGYTF.